This T cell receptor (beta chain) was captured by sequencing in a study of cytomegalovirus exposure and HLA in healthy donors. Overall study findings and caveats: Later analysis revealed greater clonal expansion in HLA-associated TCR beta chains than in equally common others.

This CDR3 comprises 16 residues. Germline CDR1 reads SGHAT; CDR2 reads FQNNGV. V shed 0 bases and J 4 bases; nucleotides not matched to a gene: 4. In regard to this clone: Antigen specificity is unknown.

The PCR employed 60 Vbeta primers together with 13 Jbeta primers. The protocol was immunoSEQ multiplex PCR, while the TCRdb copy is restricted to in-frame clones and leaves out a portion. Of 130,000 or so clones in the sample, around 70% were seen once. The V gene is TRBV11-2, the J gene TRBJ2-5; 11 positions agree with TRBD2. The receptor was isolated from a male donor in good health and CMV-seronegative. The specimen was PBMCs. The CDR3 sequence: CASSLEASGRTETQYF. The CDR3 DNA reads TGTGCCAGCAGCTTAGAGGCTAGCGGGAGGACAGAGACCCAGTACTTC.